The rows below give T cell receptor beta chains drawn from one sample of a study of shared clonotypes between healthy human individuals. Clones were sequenced by immunoSEQ multiplex PCR, and TCRdb holds only the in-frame ones, with some missing. The sample consists of some 1.4 million clones, roughly 96% of them appearing once. The sample consisted of naive CD4+ T cells sorted from blood. These receptors were taken from a man under 40 in good health. The CDR3 runs from the conserved cysteine through the conserved F or W. D genes are given only for firm matches. A row's size may be missing; if present it is once, few, many or a size class.

cdr3_length,clone_size,d_call,v_call,j_call,cdr3_aa,cdr3_nt
14,NA,NA,TRBV28,TRBJ1-2,CASSPLTAGTGYTF,TGTGCCAGCAGTCCTCTTACGGCCGGGACTGGCTACACCTTC
13,NA,NA,TRBV5-1,TRBJ2-7,CASSLTGPYEQYF,TGCGCCAGCAGCCTCACAGGCCCCTACGAGCAGTACTTC
17,NA,TRBD2,TRBV28,TRBJ2-1,CASSLFPSGSSYNEQFF,TGTGCCAGCAGTTTATTCCCTAGCGGGAGCTCCTACAATGAGCAGTTCTTC
14,NA,NA,TRBV30,TRBJ2-2,CAWRLEAYTGELFF,TGTGCCTGGAGGCTCGAGGCTTACACCGGGGAGCTGTTTTTT
16,NA,TRBD2,TRBV5-1,TRBJ2-1,CASSLLLSGTDNEQFF,TGCGCCAGCAGCTTGCTTCTTAGCGGGACCGACAATGAGCAGTTCTTC
16,once,NA,TRBV4-2,TRBJ1-3,CASSQEPGTFGNTIYF,TGTGCCAGCAGCCAAGAGCCGGGGACATTTGGAAACACCATATATTTT
15,NA,NA,TRBV19,TRBJ1-2,CASSQVGGWAYGYTF,TGTGCCAGTAGTCAAGTCGGAGGGTGGGCTTATGGCTACACCTTC
13,NA,NA,TRBV6-6,TRBJ2-5,CASSYLFGQTQYF,TGTGCCAGCAGTTATCTGTTTGGGCAGACCCAGTACTTC
14,NA,TRBD1,TRBV27,TRBJ1-1,CASSAEGALTEAFF,TGTGCCAGCAGTGCCGAGGGGGCGCTAACTGAAGCTTTCTTT
16,NA,NA,TRBV4-3,TRBJ2-7,CASSQALGLLNYEQYF,TGCGCCAGCAGCCAAGCCCTGGGACTCCTTAACTACGAGCAGTACTTC
15,NA,NA,TRBV9,TRBJ1-2,CASSPQSQGGYGYTF,TGTGCCAGCAGCCCACAAAGTCAGGGTGGCTATGGCTACACCTTC
16,NA,NA,TRBV7-8,TRBJ2-2,CASSYRVLSNTGELFF,TGTGCCAGCAGCTACAGGGTATTGAGTAACACCGGGGAGCTGTTTTTT
11,NA,NA,TRBV5-6,TRBJ2-3,CASSVLGTQYF,TGTGCCAGCAGCGTCTTGGGAACGCAGTATTTT
12,NA,NA,TRBV28,TRBJ2-1,CASSGRNNEQFF,TGTGCCAGCAGCGGCAGGAACAATGAGCAGTTCTTC
16,NA,TRBD2,TRBV29-1,TRBJ2-7,CSAGSPASGSSYEQYF,TGCAGCGCTGGGAGCCCGGCTAGCGGTAGCTCCTACGAGCAGTACTTC
15,NA,NA,TRBV7-2,TRBJ2-3,CASSLARQVTDTQYF,TGTGCCAGCAGCTTAGCGAGACAGGTAACAGATACGCAGTATTTT
16,NA,NA,TRBV5-1,TRBJ2-2,CASRTQQGDNTGELFF,TGCGCCAGCAGAACCCAACAGGGTGATAACACCGGGGAGCTGTTTTTT
19,NA,TRBD2,TRBV4-2,TRBJ2-7,CASSQERLAGALSGDEQYF,TGTGCCAGCAGCCAAGAGCGACTAGCGGGAGCCCTGTCCGGGGACGAGCAGTACTTC
13,NA,NA,TRBV23-1,TRBJ2-1,CASSQSIGGQRFF,TGCGCCAGCAGTCAATCCATTGGGGGCCAGCGGTTCTTC
13,NA,NA,TRBV5-1,TRBJ2-3,CASSLIPTDTQYF,TGCGCCAGCAGCTTGATACCCACAGATACGCAGTATTTT
17,once,TRBD2,TRBV7-6,TRBJ2-7,CASSRTSPSGSSYEQYF,TGTGCCAGCAGCCGAACCTCCCCTAGCGGGAGCTCCTACGAGCAGTACTTC